The sequence of this T cell receptor beta chain was determined in a study of technical replicates of blood from several donors. CDR1 is SNHLY and CDR2 is FYNNEI in the germline V gene. CDR3 length: 16 residues. Trimming at V came to 6 bases and at J to 0 bases, leaving 10 bases not matched to a gene. Assay: immunoSEQ multiplex PCR; the TCRdb copy retains only in-frame clones and omits some. Here the sample spans 100,000 or so clones, over 95% being singletons. V gene TRBV2 combines with J gene TRBJ1-1; 7 positions match TRBD1. Sequencing was carried out using T cells isolated from PBMCs. The clonotype comes from a human donor in good health. The CDR3 loop reads CASRARTGRMNTEAFF. The CDR3 coding sequence is TGTGCCAGCAGGGCGAGGACAGGCAGAATGAACACTGAAGCTTTCTTT.